The sequence of this T cell receptor beta chain was determined in a study of T cell repertoires in cytomegalovirus infection. Study information: Both CMV infection and a matching HLA type were indicated by public TCR beta signatures. Findings of the study overall: Predominance within the ex vivo response was attributable to HLA-C-restricted CMV-specific TCR beta clonotypes.

This clonotype was seen more than once but under ten times. Its antigen is unidentified. One entry per CDR3 protein results from TCRdb running MiXCR on the reads. The data show 300,000 to 400,000 distinct CDR3 sequences, 25% to 35% seen once. This clonotype originated in a human donor in good health (CMV status not recorded). Some clones in this sample may be carry-over from other donors' samples. The sample here was cultured PBMCs, taken from culture after CMV antigen stimulation.

The CDR3 loop reads CASSPTGGHYGYTF. CDR3 DNA: TGTGCCAGCAGCCCAACCGGGGGGCACTATGGCTACACCTTC. The J gene is TRBJ1-2, the V gene TRBV28; tentatively, D is TRBD1 (6 bases). The germline V gene has CDR1 MDHEN and CDR2 SYDVKM. This CDR3 region has 14 residues. Between the trimmed V and J ends, which lost 6 bases and 3 bases, there was a span of 14 bases.